Here is one TCR beta chain with its context. The antigen is unknown. The data were taken from a study of chemoradiotherapy in HPV16-positive cancers. Study-wide results and caveats: Non-HPV-specific T cells did not expand in tumors during treatment, whereas candidate HPV-specific clones and E7-related motifs did.

V gave up 4 bases and J gave up 4 bases; unmatched junction bases: 8. CDR1 and CDR2 (germline): LGHNA, YSLEER. This CDR3 has 16 amino acids. The data were produced by immunoSEQ multiplex PCR, yet TCRdb's version contains in-frame clones alone and is incomplete. The sample has 25,000 to 40,000 clones, roughly nine tenths seen once. The sequenced sample was blood, obtained from a patient who underwent chemoradiotherapy. The source of this sequence is a human donor with HPV-associated anogenital cancer. This chain uses TRBV4-3 with TRBJ2-1, with 9 bases matching TRBD2. DNA of the CDR3: TGCGCCAGCAGCCCTCGAGCTAGCGGGGCGTACAATGAGCAGTTCTTC. Amino acid sequence: CASSPRASGAYNEQFF.